This paragraph covers one T cell receptor (beta chain) sequence. Antigen unknown. The entry originates in a study of regulatory T cells in long-lasting Graves disease. Notes on the study in general: Lower TCR diversity was seen in persistent Graves' patients than in newly diagnosed ones. A greater number of public clonotypes (under 3,000) was shared by persistent patients than by new patients (over 900).

Investigators prepared the TCR beta libraries by applying iRepertoire HTBI primers and Arm-PCR of CDR3 regions. Study processing details: Across the samples, identification revealed 55 to 80 TRBV and about 15 TRBJ segments. Using its own MiXCR run on the multiplex PCR reads, TCRdb lists one record per CDR3 protein. TCRdb, not the authors, supplied the V and J calls. The table has 430,000 or so distinct CDR3 sequences, roughly 23% seen once. The time point denotes: persistent/refractory GD, antithyroid drugs over 5 years with positive TRAb. There was RNA extracted from PBMCs, and the TCR library was made from it. The specimen comprised peripheral blood mononuclear cells (PBMCs), sampled when the disease was refractory, from a patient treated with antithyroid drugs. This receptor was identified in a female donor with Graves disease.

The CDR3 spells CASIDREAFF. The CDR3 coding sequence is TGTGCCAGCATAGACAGGGAAGCTTTCTTT. The V and J genes are TRBV6-1 and TRBJ1-1; TRBD1 is a possible D gene (6 bases). CDR3 size: 10 residues. CDR1 and CDR2 (germline): MNHNS, SASEGT. Trimming took 7 bases from V and 8 from J, leaving 8 bases between them.